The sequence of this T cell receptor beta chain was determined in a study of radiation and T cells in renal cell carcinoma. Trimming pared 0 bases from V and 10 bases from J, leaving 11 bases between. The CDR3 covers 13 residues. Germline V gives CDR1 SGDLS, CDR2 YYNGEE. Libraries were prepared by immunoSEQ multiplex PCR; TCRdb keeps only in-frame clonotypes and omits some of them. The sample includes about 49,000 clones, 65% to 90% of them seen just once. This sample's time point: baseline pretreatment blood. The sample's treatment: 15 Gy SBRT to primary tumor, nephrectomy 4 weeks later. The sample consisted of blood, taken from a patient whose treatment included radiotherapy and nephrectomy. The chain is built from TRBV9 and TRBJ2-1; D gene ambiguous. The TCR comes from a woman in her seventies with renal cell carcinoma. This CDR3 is CASSVEVVGEQFF. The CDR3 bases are TGTGCCAGCAGCGTAGAAGTGGTTGGCGAGCAGTTCTTC.